This T cell receptor (beta chain) emerged from a study of blood T cells in healthy people across ages. Healthy individuals of Caucasian origin from Russia, aged about 6 to 95, served as donors. In this sample, this clonotype turned up many times. The second PCR ran about 6 to 12 cycles with a sample-barcoded 5' primer and J-beta primers. Researchers report that a template-switch adaptor with 12 random nucleotides tagged each cDNA molecule. TCRdb passed the 5' RACE reads through MiXCR, listing each CDR3 protein once. The data hold some 790,000 distinct CDR3 sequences, with more than 25% observed a single time. Germline V gene lookup returns CDR1 DFQATT and CDR2 SNEGSKA (reference sequence). The CDR3 runs 13 residues.

V usage is TRBV20-1 and J usage is TRBJ1-4; TRBD1 matches 7 bases. The TCR was taken from a woman older than 75 in good health. Sequencing input: blood. CDR3 DNA sequence: TGCAGCGTGCCTCGGGACAGAAATGAAAAACTGTTTTTT. Protein sequence: CSVPRDRNEKLFF.